The 13 T cell receptor beta chains reported below all come from one sample, sequenced in a study of shared clonotypes between healthy human individuals. Profiling relied on immunoSEQ multiplex PCR, and the TCRdb table lists in-frame clones only, not all of them. The sample records roughly 700,000 clones, roughly 91% being singletons. Sequenced material: memory CD8+ T cells from PBMCs. As to subset: CD45RO+ cells pooled with CCR7-negative TemRA cells. The receptors were sampled from a man younger than 30 in good health. Some clones in this sample may be carry-over from other donors' samples.

The V call is TRBV7-8, the J call TRBJ2-7; maybe TRBD2 (6 bases). This CDR3 has 15 residues. The ends were cut back, 7 bases at V and 3 bases at J, with 19 bases in the middle. CDR1 is SGHVS and CDR2 is FQNEAQ in the germline V gene. For the CDR3, the DNA is TGTGCCAGCACCCCTTCGGCTAGCGCCAACTACGAGCAGTACTTC. This encodes CASTPSASANYEQYF.

The CDR3 DNA sequence: TGTGCCAGCAGCTGGGCCCCGGGACAGGGATCGATCGCAGCCAAAAACATTCAGTACTTC. Encoded protein: CASSWAPGQGSIAAKNIQYF. The chain has TRBV28 and TRBJ2-4; 9 bases fit TRBD1. This CDR3 is built from 20 residues. V lost 6 bases and J lost 0; bases outside the gene matches: 18. Germline V lookup: CDR1 MDHEN, CDR2 SYDVKM. The full variable domain, its missing parts supplied by reference TRBV28 and TRBJ2-4, is DVKVTQSSRYLVKRTGEKVFLECVQDMDHENMFWYRQDPGLGLRLIYFSYDVKMKEKGDIPEGYSVSREKKERFSLILESASTNQTSMYLCASSWAPGQGSIAAKNIQYFGAGTRLSVL.

The V call is TRBV7-6, the J call TRBJ2-7; TRBD2 matches 11 bases. J gave up 4 bases and V 2 bases, and 19 bases lay outside the gene matches. In germline, CDR1 is SGHVS, CDR2 FNYEAQ. The CDR3 covers 20 residues. The CDR3 loop reads CASSLSFGGTLAGEIYEQYF. CDR3 in DNA: TGTGCCAGCAGCTTAAGCTTCGGAGGAACACTAGCGGGAGAAATTTACGAGCAGTACTTC.

The V and J genes are TRBV28 and TRBJ1-1; D not resolved. The V end was cut by 3 bases, the J end by 1 base, with 9 bases between. Germline CDR1 MDHEN, CDR2 SYDVKM. The CDR3 extends over 14 amino acids. The CDR3 reads CASSFGQANTEAFF. The DNA for the CDR3 is TGTGCCAGCAGTTTCGGTCAGGCGAACACTGAAGCTTTCTTT.

The J gene is TRBJ2-7, the V gene TRBV10-3, with D possibly being TRBD1 or TRBD2 (5 bases each). Germline V gives CDR1 ENHRY, CDR2 SYGVKD. V lost 3 bases, J lost 3 bases, and 18 bases lay in between. The length of the CDR3 is 16 residues. The CDR3 here is CAISDVVTGTDYEQYF. CDR3 DNA sequence: TGTGCCATCAGTGACGTCGTGACCGGGACCGACTACGAGCAGTACTTC.

V usage is TRBV7-2 and J usage is TRBJ2-7; D may be TRBD2 (5 bases). V lost 2 bases and J lost 5, with 16 bases in between. Germline V gives CDR1 SGHTA, CDR2 FQGNSA. This CDR3 region has 15 residues. The CDR3 sequence: CASSLISSFPHEQYF. The CDR3 nucleotides read TGTGCCAGCAGCTTAATCTCTAGCTTCCCCCACGAGCAGTACTTC.

CDR3 loop: CASSLGWGTPYEQYF. CDR3 bases: TGTGCCAGCAGTTTAGGGTGGGGGACCCCCTACGAGCAGTACTTC. The rearrangement joins TRBV27 to TRBJ2-7, with D perhaps given as TRBD1 or TRBD2 (5 bases each). Trimming shortened V by 2 bases and J by 2 bases, and 13 bases separated the two germline ends. CDR3 length: 15 amino acids. From germline, CDR1 is MNHEY and CDR2 SMNVEV (reference sequence).

This clone occurred once. This rearrangement joins TRBV5-1 to TRBJ2-7; 10 bases line up with TRBD1. In germline, CDR1 is SGHRS, CDR2 YFSETQ. Trimming removed 3 bases from V and 2 bases from J; junction bases left unmatched: 2. The CDR3 extends over 14 amino acids. CDR3 region: CASSWGTGAYEQYF. For the CDR3, the DNA is TGCGCCAGCAGCTGGGGGACAGGGGCCTACGAGCAGTACTTC.

V and J are TRBV6-5 and TRBJ2-7; D possibly corresponds to TRBD1 (5 bases). CDR3 length: 16 amino acids. Germline values: CDR1 MNHEY, CDR2 SVGAGI. Deletions cut 0 bases from V and 1 base from J, with 13 bases between. The CDR3 spells CASSYSQGDVSYEQYF. Here the CDR3 DNA reads TGTGCCAGCAGTTACTCTCAGGGCGACGTTTCCTACGAGCAGTACTTC.

For the CDR3, the DNA is TGTGCCAGCAGTTTGAACAGGGGTACTAATGAAAAACTGTTTTTT. This gives the protein CASSLNRGTNEKLFF. The chain is built from TRBV6-1 and TRBJ1-4, with 7 bases fitting TRBD1. This CDR3 has 15 amino acids. Germline V gives CDR1 MNHNS, CDR2 SASEGT. J lost 2 bases, V lost 5 bases, and 5 bases had no gene match.

CDR3 sequence (DNA): TGTGCCAGCAGTTCGACTAAGACAGGGTTCTCTAATGAAAAACTGTTTTTT. It codes for CASSSTKTGFSNEKLFF. The rearrangement uses TRBV27 and TRBJ1-4, with 7 bases matching TRBD1. Germline V gives CDR1 MNHEY, CDR2 SMNVEV (reference sequence). V lost 4 bases to trimming and J lost 3 bases; unmatched junction nucleotides: 11. CDR3 length: 17 amino acids.

The rearrangement uses TRBV27 and TRBJ2-1; unclear D gene. This CDR3 is built from 13 residues. Between the trimmed V and J ends, which lost 5 bases and 8 bases, there was a span of 13 bases. Germline V gene data show CDR1 as MNHEY and CDR2 as SMNVEV (reference sequence). CDR3 DNA sequence: TGTGCCAGCAGTCTAAATAGGGATTATGAGCAGTTCTTC. It is translated as CASSLNRDYEQFF.

The rearrangement joins TRBV4-1 to TRBJ2-2, with D tentatively TRBD2 (6 bases). V was trimmed by 4 bases and J by 4 bases, leaving 10 bases between them. This CDR3 is 14 amino acids long. Per the germline V gene, CDR1 is MGHRA and CDR2 is YSYEKL. For the CDR3, the DNA is TGCGCCAGCAGCCTCCGGGAGACCACCGGGGAGCTGTTTTTT. Amino acids: CASSLRETTGELFF.